A selection of T cell receptor beta chains follows, all from one sample in a study of CD8 T cells in ankylosing spondylitis. TCRdb redid the calling of the 5' RACE reads with MiXCR, one entry per CDR3 protein. The table includes about 750,000 distinct CDR3 sequences, over 15% detected once. Input material: blood, either unsorted or a sorted T cell fraction (not recorded which). Every receptor here comes from a male donor with ankylosing spondylitis. CDR3s leave out the opening cysteine and the closing phenylalanine or tryptophan. Fields, in order: V gene, CDR3 protein.

v_call: TRBV7-6; cdr3_aa: ASSLDGLKYEQY
v_call: TRBV2; cdr3_aa: ASTSQGKDTQY
v_call: TRBV18; cdr3_aa: ASSGSNNQPQH
v_call: TRBV20-1; cdr3_aa: SAPRSGATDTQY
v_call: TRBV30; cdr3_aa: AWSVLGVAENYNEQF
v_call: TRBV5-6; cdr3_aa: ASSPIMGDEQF
v_call: TRBV13; cdr3_aa: ASSDRTRGTDTQY
v_call: TRBV11-2; cdr3_aa: ASSLDWLVNTGELF
v_call: TRBV2; cdr3_aa: ASSRTGPPVYGYT
v_call: TRBV20-1; cdr3_aa: SARNRVEYEQY
v_call: TRBV4-3; cdr3_aa: ASSQDLTRGEKLF
v_call: TRBV29-1; cdr3_aa: SVGDGPNSPLH
v_call: TRBV20-1; cdr3_aa: SARDRRGQNQPQH
v_call: TRBV4-3; cdr3_aa: ASSQTLYQETQY
v_call: TRBV11-1; cdr3_aa: ASSSGGHSYNEQF
v_call: TRBV5-1; cdr3_aa: ASSSDAMSNTEAF
v_call: TRBV7-2; cdr3_aa: ASSRRANERRETQY
v_call: TRBV18; cdr3_aa: ASSRVKDRGGPQPEAF
v_call: TRBV3-1; cdr3_aa: ASSQVDGYNEQF
v_call: TRBV6-2/TRBV6-3; cdr3_aa: ASSTSVLLSYEQY
v_call: TRBV4-3; cdr3_aa: ASSQGGKGNTEAF
v_call: TRBV2; cdr3_aa: ASSEGTGEYTGELF
v_call: TRBV5-1; cdr3_aa: ASSPGGDGGPPYNEQF
v_call: TRBV12-3/TRBV12-4; cdr3_aa: ASSLHRAVNTEAF
v_call: TRBV7-2; cdr3_aa: ASKGVLSYGYT
v_call: TRBV6-1; cdr3_aa: ASSETGGISVDYGYT
v_call: TRBV7-2; cdr3_aa: ASSPPGGLRRDYGYT
v_call: TRBV2; cdr3_aa: ASSYRDSEAF
v_call: TRBV20-1; cdr3_aa: SARFPGRNSPLH
v_call: TRBV4-2; cdr3_aa: ASSQERGGYGETQY
v_call: TRBV5-1; cdr3_aa: ASSFNTPGEQF
v_call: TRBV5-5; cdr3_aa: ASSSSRGDEETQY
v_call: TRBV12-5; cdr3_aa: ASALGMRSYEQY
v_call: TRBV4-1; cdr3_aa: ASSQKRGNTEAF
v_call: TRBV5-4; cdr3_aa: ASSPRQGVGGYT
v_call: TRBV19; cdr3_aa: ASSRELSNQPQH
v_call: TRBV20-1; cdr3_aa: SAEPGLAENTGELF
v_call: TRBV15; cdr3_aa: ATSRVVGSGNTIY
v_call: TRBV7-8; cdr3_aa: ASSTTGTQRLTEAF
v_call: TRBV7-8; cdr3_aa: ASSLKSQWGYGSYEQY
v_call: TRBV20-1; cdr3_aa: SASWAGSRTDTQY
v_call: TRBV20-1; cdr3_aa: SAPGLQGLGVYNEQF
v_call: TRBV16; cdr3_aa: ASSQSEPGTNSPLH
v_call: TRBV4-2; cdr3_aa: ASSRGQGGTSYEQY
v_call: TRBV20-1; cdr3_aa: SARELAGPGDTQY
v_call: TRBV12-3/TRBV12-4; cdr3_aa: ASSSWGPTGVTEAF
v_call: TRBV12-3/TRBV12-4; cdr3_aa: ASTRGGYGYT
v_call: TRBV7-2; cdr3_aa: ASSLEGSPPQH
v_call: TRBV5-5; cdr3_aa: ASSLWDTDNYGYT
v_call: TRBV27; cdr3_aa: ASSIQVLNSPLH
v_call: TRBV20-1; cdr3_aa: SAMSLANYYEQY
v_call: TRBV4-1; cdr3_aa: ASSQEQSRPNTEAF
v_call: TRBV3-1; cdr3_aa: AISKGGGGYEQY
v_call: TRBV4-1; cdr3_aa: ASSQVTSGGQETQY
v_call: TRBV7-2; cdr3_aa: ASSLEGTPNSPLH
v_call: TRBV18; cdr3_aa: ASSSGQSVEAF
v_call: TRBV4-1; cdr3_aa: ASSPRDIDTDTQY
v_call: TRBV9; cdr3_aa: ASSVAFGDRGNGYT